These 10 T cell receptor beta chains were all obtained from the same sample, sequenced in a study of T cells in Graves' hyperthyroidism and ophthalmopathy. Amplification of TCR beta CDR3 regions used RNA as the template. When the TCR CDR3 underwent first-round RT-PCR, the HTBI primer set was used. One entry per CDR3 protein, called by TCRdb with MiXCR from the multiplex PCR reads. Seen here are roughly 660,000 distinct CDR3 sequences, 17% observed once, and the top ten hold roughly a sixth. Specimen: blood. Receptor source: a middle-aged man with Graves' hyperthyroidism.

This clonotype has ten or more counts. The V call is TRBV11-2, the J call TRBJ2-1; TRBD2 agrees at 7 bases. Trimming at V came to 4 bases and at J to 15 bases, leaving 15 bases not matched to a gene. The CDR3 contains 14 residues. Germline CDR1 SGHAT, CDR2 FQNNGV. The CDR3 is CASSSLTGPGGLFF. The CDR3 DNA sequence: TGTGCCAGCAGCTCCTTGACTGGCCCGGGGGGACTGTTCTTC. The whole variable domain, remainder taken from reference TRBV11-2 and TRBJ2-1, is EAGVAQSPRYKIIEKRQSVAFWCNPISGHATLYWYQQILGQGPKLLIQFQNNGVVDDSQLPKDRFSAERLKGVDSTLKIQPAKLEDSAVYLCASSSLTGPGGLFFGPGTRLTVL.

V usage is TRBV19 and J usage is TRBJ2-7; 8 bases are shared with TRBD1. The junction had 7 bases not matched to a gene; V was cut back by 8 bases and J by 4 bases. CDR1 is LNHDA and CDR2 is SQIVND in the germline V gene (reference sequence). The CDR3 is 13 residues long. CDR3: CASGQGGAYEQYF. In DNA form, the CDR3 reads TGTGCCAGTGGACAGGGTGGGGCTTACGAGCAGTACTTC.

This clonotype was counted at least ten times. The chain couples TRBV19 to TRBJ2-7; D perhaps matches TRBD1 (6 bases). CDR1 LNHDA and CDR2 SQIVND come from the germline V gene (reference sequence). The CDR3 covers 15 residues. Trimming removed 1 base from V and 3 bases from J, with 13 bases in between. CDR3 in DNA: TGTGCCAGTAGTATAGTGGCAGGGGCGGTCTACGAGCAGTACTTC. Its protein is CASSIVAGAVYEQYF.

Turning to this clonotype: This could be a read error, since a much larger clone is one nucleotide away. This chain uses TRBV24-1 with TRBJ2-7; 12 nucleotides line up with TRBD2. The CDR3 totals 18 residues. Germline CDR1 and CDR2: KGHDR and SFDVKD. The V and J ends lost 3 bases and 7 bases, in that order; junction bases with no gene match: 15. In nucleotides, the CDR3 is TGTGCCACCAGTGATCTCTCTGAGACTAGCGGGAGAGGGGATGAGCAGTACTTC. Its translation: CATSDLSETSGRGDEQYF.

In its sample, this clonotype was seen many times. The J gene is TRBJ2-3, the V gene TRBV2; 9 nucleotides agree with TRBD2. The CDR3 loop spans 17 amino acids. J gave up 0 bases and V 7 bases, and 11 bases lay outside the gene matches. The germline CDR1 and CDR2 sequences are SNHLY and FYNNEI. CDR3 nucleotide sequence: TGTGCCAGCATCCGGGGATTACTAGCGGGCAGCACAGATACGCAGTATTTT. Amino acids: CASIRGLLAGSTDTQYF.

In its sample, this clonotype was seen many times. The chain uses TRBV5-1 and TRBJ1-2; possible D gene TRBD1, 6 bases. The germline V gene has CDR1 SGHRS and CDR2 YFSETQ. The CDR3 sequence is 16 residues long. The V end was cut by 4 bases, the J end by 1 base, with 17 bases between. CDR3 coding DNA: TGCGCCAGCAGCCCGGTAGGGACACCGAGTAACTATGGCTACACCTTC. This gives the protein CASSPVGTPSNYGYTF.

This chain uses TRBV27 with TRBJ1-2; D might be TRBD1 (5 bases). Trimming stripped 1 base from V and 6 bases from J, with 9 bases between. Germline V gene data show CDR1 as MNHEY and CDR2 as SMNVEV (reference sequence). The CDR3 runs 13 residues. Here the CDR3 reads CASSLFQGDGYTF. In DNA form, the CDR3 reads TGTGCCAGCAGTTTATTTCAAGGGGATGGCTACACCTTC.

At least ten counts were recorded for this clonotype. The gene calls are TRBV27 and TRBJ2-6; D remains unclear. The V and J ends lost 3 bases and 3 bases respectively, with 9 bases between them. The CDR3 covers 15 residues. The germline CDR1 and CDR2 sequences are MNHEY and SMNVEV (reference sequence). The CDR3 is CASSFLPLGANVLTF. In DNA form, the CDR3 reads TGTGCCAGCAGTTTCCTCCCTCTTGGGGCCAACGTCCTGACTTTC.

This clonotype was detected many times. The chain couples TRBV10-3 to TRBJ1-1; no reliable D call. Germline V gene data show CDR1 as ENHRY and CDR2 as SYGVKD. The ends were cut back, 8 bases at V and 0 bases at J, with 10 bases in the middle. This CDR3 spans 13 amino acids. The CDR3 coding sequence is TGTGCCATCCAGGCAGAATTGAACACTGAAGCTTTCTTT. This gives the protein CAIQAELNTEAFF.

The V and J genes are TRBV6-1 and TRBJ1-4; D perhaps matches TRBD1 (5 bases). The germline V gene encodes CDR1 MNHNS and CDR2 SASEGT. The CDR3 is made up of 12 amino acids. Trimming took off 6 bases at V and 8 bases at J, with 10 bases between the two ends. This CDR3 reads CASRGPGEKLFF. The CDR3 bases are TGTGCCAGCAGGGGGCCTGGGGAAAAACTGTTTTTT.